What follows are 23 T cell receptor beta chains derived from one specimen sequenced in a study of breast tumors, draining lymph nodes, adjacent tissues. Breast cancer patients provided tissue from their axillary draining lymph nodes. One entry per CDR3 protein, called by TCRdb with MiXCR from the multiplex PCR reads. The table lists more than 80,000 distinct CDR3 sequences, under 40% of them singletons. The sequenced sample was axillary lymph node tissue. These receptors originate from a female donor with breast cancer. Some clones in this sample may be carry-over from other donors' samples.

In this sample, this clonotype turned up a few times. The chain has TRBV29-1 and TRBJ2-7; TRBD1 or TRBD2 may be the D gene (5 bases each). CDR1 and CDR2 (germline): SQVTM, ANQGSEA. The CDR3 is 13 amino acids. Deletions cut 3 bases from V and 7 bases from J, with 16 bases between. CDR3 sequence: CSVDVTSGREQYF. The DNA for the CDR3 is TGCAGCGTTGATGTCACCTCAGGGAGAGAGCAGTACTTC.

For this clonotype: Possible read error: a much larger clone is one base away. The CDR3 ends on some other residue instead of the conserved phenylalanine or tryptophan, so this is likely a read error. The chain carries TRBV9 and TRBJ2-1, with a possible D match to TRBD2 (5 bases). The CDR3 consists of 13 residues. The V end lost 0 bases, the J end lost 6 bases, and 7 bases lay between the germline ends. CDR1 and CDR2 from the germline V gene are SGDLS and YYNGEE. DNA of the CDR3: TGTGCCAGCAGCGTAGTAACTAGCAATGAGCAGTTCTCC. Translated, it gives CASSVVTSNEQFS.

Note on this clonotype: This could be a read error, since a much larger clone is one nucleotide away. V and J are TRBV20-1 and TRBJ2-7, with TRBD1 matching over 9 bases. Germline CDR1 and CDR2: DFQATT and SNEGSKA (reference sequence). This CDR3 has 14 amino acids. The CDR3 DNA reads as TGCAGTGCGACCGGGACAGGGTCTCCCTCCGAGCGGTACTTC. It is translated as CSATGTGSPSERYF.

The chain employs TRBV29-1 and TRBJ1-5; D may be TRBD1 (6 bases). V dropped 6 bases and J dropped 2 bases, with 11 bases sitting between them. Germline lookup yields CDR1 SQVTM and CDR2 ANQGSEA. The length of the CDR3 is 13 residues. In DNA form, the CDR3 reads TGCAGCGTCGGGGCAGGGGGCAATCAGCCCCAGCATTTT. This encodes CSVGAGGNQPQHF.

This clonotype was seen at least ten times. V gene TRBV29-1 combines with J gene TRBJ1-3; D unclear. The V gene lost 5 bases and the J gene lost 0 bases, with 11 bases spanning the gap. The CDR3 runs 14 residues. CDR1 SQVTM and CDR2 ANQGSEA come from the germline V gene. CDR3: CSVLSSNSGNTIYF. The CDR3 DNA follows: TGCAGCGTTTTATCCAGCAACTCTGGAAACACCATATATTTT.

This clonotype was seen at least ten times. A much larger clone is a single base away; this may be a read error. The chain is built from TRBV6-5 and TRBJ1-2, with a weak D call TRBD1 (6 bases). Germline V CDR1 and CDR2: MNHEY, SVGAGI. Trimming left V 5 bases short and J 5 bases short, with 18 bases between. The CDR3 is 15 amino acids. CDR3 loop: CASSHIQGIWYGYTF. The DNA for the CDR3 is TGTGCCAGCAGTCACATACAGGGAATTTGGTATGGCTACACCTTC.

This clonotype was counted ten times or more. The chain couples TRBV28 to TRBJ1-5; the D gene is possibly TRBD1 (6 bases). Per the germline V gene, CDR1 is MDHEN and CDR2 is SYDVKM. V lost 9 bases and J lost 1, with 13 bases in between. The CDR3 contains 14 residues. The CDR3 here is CASKGGKSNQPQHF. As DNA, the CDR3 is TGTGCCAGTAAAGGGGGGAAGAGCAATCAGCCCCAGCATTTT.

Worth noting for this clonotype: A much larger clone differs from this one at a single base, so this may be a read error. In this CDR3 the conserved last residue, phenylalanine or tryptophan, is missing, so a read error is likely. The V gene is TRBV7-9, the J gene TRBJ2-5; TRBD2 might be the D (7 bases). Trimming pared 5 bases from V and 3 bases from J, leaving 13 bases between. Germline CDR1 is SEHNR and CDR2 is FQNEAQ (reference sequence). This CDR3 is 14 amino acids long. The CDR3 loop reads CASSPRGGEETQYL. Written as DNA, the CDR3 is TGTGCCAGCAGCCCCAGAGGGGGGGAAGAGACCCAGTACCTC.

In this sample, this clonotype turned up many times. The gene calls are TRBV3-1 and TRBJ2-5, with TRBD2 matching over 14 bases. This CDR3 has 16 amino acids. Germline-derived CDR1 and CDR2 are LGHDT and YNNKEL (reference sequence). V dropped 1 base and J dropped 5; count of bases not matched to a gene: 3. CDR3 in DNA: TGTGCCAGCAGCCAAGGACTAGCGGGGGGGCGGGAGACCCAGTACTTC. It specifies CASSQGLAGGRETQYF.

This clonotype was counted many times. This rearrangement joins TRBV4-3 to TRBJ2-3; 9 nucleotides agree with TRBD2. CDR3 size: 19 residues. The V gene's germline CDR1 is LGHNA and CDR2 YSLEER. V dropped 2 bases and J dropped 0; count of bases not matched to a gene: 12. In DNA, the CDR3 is TGCGCCAGCAGCCAAACCCCGGGGTGGCGGGGGGGTAGCACAGATACGCAGTATTTT. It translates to CASSQTPGWRGGSTDTQYF.

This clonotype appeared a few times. The CDR3 loop is CAWSAGMDTEAFF. In nucleotides, the CDR3 is TGTGCCTGGAGTGCAGGGATGGACACTGAAGCTTTCTTT. The gene calls are TRBV30 and TRBJ1-1, with D tentatively TRBD1 (5 bases). Trimming removed 1 base from V and 3 bases from J, with 9 bases in between. Germline CDR1 reads GTSNPN; CDR2 reads SVGIG (reference sequence). The CDR3 consists of 13 residues.

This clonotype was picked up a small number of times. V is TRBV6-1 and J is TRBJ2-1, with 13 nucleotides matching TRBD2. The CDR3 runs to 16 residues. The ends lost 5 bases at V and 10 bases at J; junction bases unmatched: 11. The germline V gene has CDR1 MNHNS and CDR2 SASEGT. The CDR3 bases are TGTGCCAGCAGTCAAAGGACTAGCGGGGGAGGTGGCGAGCAGTTCTTC. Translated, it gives CASSQRTSGGGGEQFF.

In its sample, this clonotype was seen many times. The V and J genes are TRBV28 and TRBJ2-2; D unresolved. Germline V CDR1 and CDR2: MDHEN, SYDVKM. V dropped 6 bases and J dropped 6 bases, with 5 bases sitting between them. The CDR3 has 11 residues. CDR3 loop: CASRRAGELFF. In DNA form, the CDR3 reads TGTGCCAGCAGGAGAGCCGGGGAGCTGTTTTTT.

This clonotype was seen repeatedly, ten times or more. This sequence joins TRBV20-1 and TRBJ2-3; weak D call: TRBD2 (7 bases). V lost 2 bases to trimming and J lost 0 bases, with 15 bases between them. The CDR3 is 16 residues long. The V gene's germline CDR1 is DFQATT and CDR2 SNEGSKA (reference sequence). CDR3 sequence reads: CSARSPAGASTDTQYF. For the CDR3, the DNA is TGCAGTGCTAGATCCCCTGCGGGGGCAAGCACAGATACGCAGTATTTT.

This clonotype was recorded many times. The CDR3 sequence: CASSLGGTSGVVEQFF. The CDR3 DNA reads TGTGCCAGCAGCTTAGGGGGGACTAGCGGGGTAGTTGAGCAGTTCTTC. This chain links TRBV7-2 with TRBJ2-1; TRBD2 matches 13 bases. Germline V gene sequence: CDR1 SGHTA, CDR2 FQGNSA. Trimming cost V 1 base and J 9 bases; bases outside gene matches: 6. There are 16 residues in the CDR3.

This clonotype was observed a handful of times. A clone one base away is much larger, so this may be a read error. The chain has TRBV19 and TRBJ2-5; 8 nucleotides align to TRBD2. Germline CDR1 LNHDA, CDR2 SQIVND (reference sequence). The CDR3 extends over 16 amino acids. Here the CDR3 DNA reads TGTGCCAGTAGTTTTAAAAGCGGGGGCCTCCAAGGGACCCAGTACTTC. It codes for CASSFKSGGLQGTQYF.

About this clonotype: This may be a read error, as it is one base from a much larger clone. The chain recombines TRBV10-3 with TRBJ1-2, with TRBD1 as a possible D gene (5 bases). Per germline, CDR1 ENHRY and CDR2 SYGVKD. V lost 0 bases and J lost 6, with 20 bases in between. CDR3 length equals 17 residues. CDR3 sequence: CAISESWGGEKLDGYTF. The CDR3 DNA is TGTGCCATCAGTGAGTCGTGGGGGGGGGAGAAACTAGATGGCTACACCTTC.

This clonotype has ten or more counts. Written as DNA, the CDR3 is TGTGCCAGTAGTCCCGGTTCCAAAAACATTCAGTACTTC. The encoded protein is CASSPGSKNIQYF. The V and J genes are TRBV19 and TRBJ2-4; D gene ambiguous. CDR1 LNHDA and CDR2 SQIVND come from the germline V gene (reference sequence). CDR3 length equals 13 residues. V was pared by 5 bases and J by 2 bases, with 7 bases between.

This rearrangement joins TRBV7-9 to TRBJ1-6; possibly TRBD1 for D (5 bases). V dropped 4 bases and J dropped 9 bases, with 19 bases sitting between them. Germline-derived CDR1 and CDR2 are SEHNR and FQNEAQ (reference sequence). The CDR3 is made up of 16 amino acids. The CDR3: CASSSPIGGGGSPLHF. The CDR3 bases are TGTGCCAGCAGCTCTCCCATTGGCGGGGGGGGTTCACCCCTCCACTTT.

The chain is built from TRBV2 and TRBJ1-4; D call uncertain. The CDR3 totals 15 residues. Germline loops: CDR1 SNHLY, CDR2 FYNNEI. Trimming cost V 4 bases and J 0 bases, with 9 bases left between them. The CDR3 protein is CASSGVSTTNEKLFF. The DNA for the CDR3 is TGTGCCAGCAGTGGGGTCAGTACAACTAATGAAAAACTGTTTTTT.

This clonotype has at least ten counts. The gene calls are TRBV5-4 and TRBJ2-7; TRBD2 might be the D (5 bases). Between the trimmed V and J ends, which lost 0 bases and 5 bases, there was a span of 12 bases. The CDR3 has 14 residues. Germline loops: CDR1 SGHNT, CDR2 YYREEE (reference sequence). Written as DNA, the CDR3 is TGTGCCAGCAGCTTGGGACTACCCGGGGACGAGCAGTACTTC. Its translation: CASSLGLPGDEQYF.

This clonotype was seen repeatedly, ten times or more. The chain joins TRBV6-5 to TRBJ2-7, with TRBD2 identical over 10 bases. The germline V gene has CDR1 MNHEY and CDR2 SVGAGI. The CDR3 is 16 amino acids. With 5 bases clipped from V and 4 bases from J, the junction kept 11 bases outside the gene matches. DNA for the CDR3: TGTGCCAGCAGTCTCGACCGGACTAGCGGCAGTTACGAGCAGTACTTC. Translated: CASSLDRTSGSYEQYF.

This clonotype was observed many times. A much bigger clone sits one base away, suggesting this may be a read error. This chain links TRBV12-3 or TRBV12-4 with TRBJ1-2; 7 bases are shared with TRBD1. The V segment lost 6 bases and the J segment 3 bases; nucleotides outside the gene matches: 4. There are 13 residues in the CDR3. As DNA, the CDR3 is TGTGCCAGCAGGTTCACAGGGGACTATGGCTACACCTTC. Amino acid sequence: CASRFTGDYGYTF.